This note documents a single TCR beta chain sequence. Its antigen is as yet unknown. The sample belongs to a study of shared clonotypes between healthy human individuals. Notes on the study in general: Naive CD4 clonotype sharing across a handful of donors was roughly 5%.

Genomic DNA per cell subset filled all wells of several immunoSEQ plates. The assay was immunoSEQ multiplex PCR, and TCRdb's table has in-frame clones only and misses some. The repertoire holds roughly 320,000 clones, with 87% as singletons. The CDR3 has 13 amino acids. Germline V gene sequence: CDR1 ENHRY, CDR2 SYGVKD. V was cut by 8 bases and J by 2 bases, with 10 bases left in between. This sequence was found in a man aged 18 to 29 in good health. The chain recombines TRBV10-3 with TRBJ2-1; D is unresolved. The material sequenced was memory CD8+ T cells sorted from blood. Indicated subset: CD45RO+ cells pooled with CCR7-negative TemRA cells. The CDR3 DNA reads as TGTGCCATCGGGCAAGGGACCTACAATGAGCAGTTCTTC. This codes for CAIGQGTYNEQFF.